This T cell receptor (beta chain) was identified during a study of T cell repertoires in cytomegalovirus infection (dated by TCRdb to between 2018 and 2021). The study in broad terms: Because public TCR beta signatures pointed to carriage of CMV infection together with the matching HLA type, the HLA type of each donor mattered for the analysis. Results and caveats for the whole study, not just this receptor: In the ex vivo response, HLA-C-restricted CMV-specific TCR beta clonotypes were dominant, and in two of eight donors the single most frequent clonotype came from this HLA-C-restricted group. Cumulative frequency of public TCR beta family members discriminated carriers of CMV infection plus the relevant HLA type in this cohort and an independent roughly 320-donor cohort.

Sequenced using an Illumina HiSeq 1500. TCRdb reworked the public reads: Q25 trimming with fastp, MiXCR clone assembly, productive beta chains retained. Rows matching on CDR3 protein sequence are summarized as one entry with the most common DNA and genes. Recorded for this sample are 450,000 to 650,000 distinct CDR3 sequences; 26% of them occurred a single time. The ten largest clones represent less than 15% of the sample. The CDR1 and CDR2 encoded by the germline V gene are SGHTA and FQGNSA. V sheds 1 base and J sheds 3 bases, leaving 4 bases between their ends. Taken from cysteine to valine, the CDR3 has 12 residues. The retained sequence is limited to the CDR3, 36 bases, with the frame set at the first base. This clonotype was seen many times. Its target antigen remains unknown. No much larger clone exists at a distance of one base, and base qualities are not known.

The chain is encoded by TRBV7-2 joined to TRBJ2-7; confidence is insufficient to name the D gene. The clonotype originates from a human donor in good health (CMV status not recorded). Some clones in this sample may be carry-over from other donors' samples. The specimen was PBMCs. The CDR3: CASSLVGYEQYV. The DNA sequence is TGTGCCAGCAGCTTAGTTGGCTACGAGCAGTACGTC.